The source of this T cell receptor (beta chain) is a study of cytomegalovirus exposure and HLA in healthy donors. About the study: Approximately 77 million unique TCRs from HLA-typed donors were held in an early release of data.

Study conclusions and caveats: A later analysis associated around 17,000 TCR beta sequences with HLA alleles at a 0.05 false discovery rate. Based on reports, TCR beta sequences accurately predicted HLA-A and HLA-B alleles for most subjects.

PCR primers comprised 60 Vbeta and 13 Jbeta primers. In the original processing: A later analysis counted some 87 million unique TCR beta chains, some 11 million shared. Profiled with immunoSEQ multiplex PCR; TCRdb holds only in-frame clones, not every one. Clone size and V and J calls were adopted from that table, with D and trimming inferred from the DNA. The sample shows roughly 200,000 clones, 80% of them seen only once. This clone was recorded once. Its target is not known. After removal of 3 bases from V and 1 base from J, the junction contained 4 bases not matched to a gene. CDR3 length: 15 amino acids. CDR1 is MGHRA and CDR2 is YSYEKL in the germline V gene.

The chain has TRBV4-1 and TRBJ2-3; 7 bases fit TRBD1. The origin of this receptor is a man between 40 and 49 years old in good health and CMV-seronegative. The sample taken for sequencing was PBMCs. CDR3 region: CASSHTGARTDTQYF. CDR3 DNA: TGCGCCAGCAGCCATACAGGGGCCCGCACAGATACGCAGTATTTT.